This TCR beta chain was documented in a study of cytomegalovirus exposure and HLA in healthy donors. The study sampled nominally healthy donors, though unrecorded immune exposures were likely. PCR primers comprised 60 Vbeta and 13 Jbeta primers. The data were produced by immunoSEQ multiplex PCR, yet TCRdb's version contains in-frame clones alone and is incomplete. The data hold about 190,000 clones, with about 89% observed a single time. Germline CDR1 is LGHNA and CDR2 is YNFKEQ. With 2 bases clipped from V and 6 bases from J, the junction kept 21 bases outside the gene matches. The CDR3 is 21 amino acids.

Sequencing was performed on PBMCs. This receptor was taken from a man younger than 45 in good health and CMV-seronegative. The chain joins TRBV4-2 to TRBJ2-1; TRBD1 agrees at 11 bases. DNA for the CDR3: TGTGCCAGCAGCCAATCATCGGGACAGGGGGAGGTGGCGGGAGTCCTCAATGAGCAGTTCTTC. The encoded protein is CASSQSSGQGEVAGVLNEQFF.